Shown below are 19 T cell receptor beta chains from a single sample sequenced in a study of cytomegalovirus exposure and HLA in healthy donors. The PCR ran on 60 Vbeta and 13 Jbeta primers. Clones were sequenced by immunoSEQ multiplex PCR, and TCRdb holds only the in-frame ones, with some missing. Of under 130,000 clones listed, nearly 85% are singletons. The sequencing input was PBMCs. These TCRs come from a man between 18 and 35 years old in good health and CMV-seronegative.

The J gene is TRBJ2-7, the V gene TRBV7-9; 11 nucleotides match TRBD2. Germline V gene sequence: CDR1 SEHNR, CDR2 FQNEAQ (reference sequence). CDR3 length: 14 residues. V lost 6 bases to trimming and J lost 4 bases; unmatched junction nucleotides: 5. CDR3: CASRLGLADYEQYF. The CDR3 DNA reads TGTGCCAGCAGATTGGGACTAGCGGATTACGAGCAGTACTTC.

CDR3 in amino acids: CASSLERGRNEQYF. The CDR3 coding sequence is TGTGCCAGCAGCTTGGAAAGGGGGCGCAACGAGCAGTACTTC. V and J are TRBV5-8 and TRBJ2-7; 7 nucleotides line up with TRBD1. CDR1 and CDR2 (germline): SGHTS, YDEGEE. CDR3 length: 14 residues. V gave up 0 bases and J gave up 5 bases; unmatched junction bases: 5. Looking up the rest from reference TRBV5-8 and TRBJ2-7 gives the full variable domain: EAGVTQSPTHLIKTRGQQATLRCSPISGHTSVYWYQQALGLGLQFLLWYDEGEERNRGNFPPRFSGRQFPNYSSELNVNALELEDSALYLCASSLERGRNEQYFGPGTRLTVT.

V is TRBV4-2 and J is TRBJ2-2; 9 bases match TRBD2. This CDR3 contains 16 residues. In germline, CDR1 is LGHNA, CDR2 YNFKEQ. V was pared by 1 base and J by 11 bases, with 11 bases of the junction left unmatched. For the CDR3, the DNA is TGTGCCAGCAGCCAAGTTCACGTAGCGGGAGACTTCGAGCTGTTTTTT. This sequence encodes CASSQVHVAGDFELFF.

In its sample, this clone was seen once. This chain links TRBV19 with TRBJ1-2, with a weak D call TRBD1 (5 bases). The length of the CDR3 is 15 residues. Germline CDR1 is LNHDA and CDR2 is SQIVND (reference sequence). V was cut by 2 bases and J by 2 bases, with 12 bases left in between. CDR3 sequence: CASSIRRAGNYGYTF. The CDR3 region has the DNA TGTGCCAGTAGTATAAGAAGGGCAGGGAACTATGGCTACACCTTC.

The chain joins TRBV28 to TRBJ2-7; no reliable D call. CDR1 MDHEN and CDR2 SYDVKM come from the germline V gene. The CDR3 runs to 12 residues. The V end lost 3 bases, the J end lost 3 bases, and 6 bases lay between the germline ends. The CDR3: CASSLNSYEQYF. DNA of the CDR3: TGTGCCAGCAGTTTGAACAGCTACGAGCAGTACTTC. Based on the CDR3 plus reference TRBV28 and TRBJ2-7, the full variable domain is DVKVTQSSRYLVKRTGEKVFLECVQDMDHENMFWYRQDPGLGLRLIYFSYDVKMKEKGDIPEGYSVSREKKERFSLILESASTNQTSMYLCASSLNSYEQYFGPGTRLTVT.

J is TRBJ1-2 and V is TRBV10-3; TRBD1 agrees at 7 bases. Trimming at V came to 6 bases and at J to 8 bases, leaving 6 bases not matched to a gene. This CDR3 has 12 residues. Germline values: CDR1 ENHRY, CDR2 SYGVKD. CDR3 nucleotides: TGTGCCATCAGGTACAGGGGATCGGGCTACACCTTC. It specifies CAIRYRGSGYTF.

The V gene is TRBV10-3, the J gene TRBJ2-1, with 9 bases fitting TRBD2. This CDR3 is built from 14 residues. V dropped 5 bases and J dropped 5; count of bases not matched to a gene: 4. Germline lookup yields CDR1 ENHRY and CDR2 SYGVKD. CDR3 sequence reads: CAISWTSVDNEQFF. CDR3 sequence (DNA): TGTGCCATCAGTTGGACTAGCGTAGACAATGAGCAGTTCTTC.

This clone has more than one count but fewer than ten. This chain connects TRBV28 to TRBJ2-6; D may be TRBD1 (5 bases). CDR3 length: 17 residues. The germline gives CDR1 MDHEN, CDR2 SYDVKM. Trimming shortened V by 4 bases and J by 0 bases, and 13 bases separated the two germline ends. This CDR3 is CASSSGISSSGANVLTF. The CDR3 region has the DNA TGTGCCAGCAGTTCAGGGATCTCGAGCTCTGGGGCCAACGTCCTGACTTTC.

J is TRBJ1-5 and V is TRBV12-5, with 7 bases fitting TRBD1. This CDR3 is built from 15 residues. CDR1 and CDR2 (germline): LGHNT, FRNRAP. With V trimmed by 1 base and J by 7 bases, 7 bases remained unmatched. CDR3 amino acids: CASGLADRERQPQHF. CDR3 DNA: TGTGCTAGTGGTTTGGCAGACAGGGAGAGGCAGCCCCAGCATTTT.

The chain combines TRBV30 with TRBJ1-3; TRBD1 might be the D (5 bases). The V end was cut by 0 bases, the J end by 0 bases, with 9 bases between. There are 15 residues in the CDR3. From germline, CDR1 is GTSNPN and CDR2 SVGIG (reference sequence). The CDR3 DNA is TGTGCCTGGAGTGTTAGGGGCCCCTCTGGAAACACCATATATTTT. As protein: CAWSVRGPSGNTIYF.

The chain is built from TRBV6-5 and TRBJ1-2; a weak D match, TRBD1 (6 bases). The V end lost 6 bases, the J end lost 7 bases, and 15 bases lay between the germline ends. Per the germline V gene, CDR1 is MNHEY and CDR2 is SVGAGI. This CDR3 spans 13 amino acids. CDR3 DNA sequence: TGTGCCAGCAGAATCGCAGGGGAGGGTGGCTACACCTTC. This codes for CASRIAGEGGYTF.

The chain uses TRBV12-5 and TRBJ1-2, with 8 bases matching TRBD1. CDR1 and CDR2 from the germline V gene are LGHNT and FRNRAP. The CDR3 has 19 residues. V shed 2 bases, J shed 0 bases, and the junction held 14 bases outside the gene matches. The CDR3 loop reads CASGLSLRDRSYSNYGYTF. Here the CDR3 DNA reads TGTGCTAGTGGTTTGTCACTTCGGGACAGGTCCTATTCTAACTATGGCTACACCTTC.

V usage is TRBV7-2 and J usage is TRBJ2-5; TRBD2 agrees at 9 bases. J gave up 2 bases and V 3 bases, and 16 bases lay outside the gene matches. This CDR3 contains 19 residues. Germline V lookup: CDR1 SGHTA, CDR2 FQGNSA. The CDR3 nucleotides are TGTGCCAGCAGCTTTGATACATTAGCGGGAGCCCCCGTACAAGAGACCCAGTACTTC. It codes for CASSFDTLAGAPVQETQYF.

The chain couples TRBV2 to TRBJ2-2; D might be TRBD1 (5 bases). The CDR3 sequence is 15 residues long. V was pared by 3 bases and J by 4 bases, with 12 bases between. Germline loops: CDR1 SNHLY, CDR2 FYNNEI. CDR3 region: CASSDRADFTGELFF. The CDR3 coding sequence is TGTGCCAGCAGTGACAGGGCGGATTTCACCGGGGAGCTGTTTTTT. The full variable domain, rest sourced from reference TRBV2 and TRBJ2-2, is EPEVTQTPSHQVTQMGQEVILRCVPISNHLYFYWYRQILGQKVEFLVSFYNNEISEKSEIFDDQFSVERPDGSNFTLKIRSTKLEDSAMYFCASSDRADFTGELFFGEGSRLTVL.

The chain uses TRBV7-9 and TRBJ1-5, with D perhaps TRBD1 (5 bases). V was trimmed by 4 bases and J by 7 bases, leaving 20 bases between them. This CDR3 is 16 amino acids long. Germline values: CDR1 SEHNR, CDR2 FQNEAQ (reference sequence). The CDR3 sequence is CASSSSGPSWGQPQHF. The CDR3 coding sequence is TGTGCCAGCAGCTCCTCTGGACCTTCTTGGGGCCAGCCCCAGCATTTT.

The chain uses TRBV7-2 and TRBJ2-1; unclear D gene. Germline V lookup: CDR1 SGHTA, CDR2 FQGNSA. The CDR3 is made up of 14 amino acids. V was pared by 2 bases and J by 4 bases, with 9 bases between. The CDR3 protein is CASSLQARYNEQFF. CDR3 nucleotide sequence: TGTGCCAGCAGCTTACAAGCACGTTACAATGAGCAGTTCTTC.

This clone is labeled as medium-sized. This chain links TRBV2 with TRBJ2-1; maybe TRBD2 (5 bases). The germline CDR1 and CDR2 sequences are SNHLY and FYNNEI. The CDR3 extends over 17 amino acids. Trimming removed 2 bases from V and 7 bases from J, with 21 bases in between. The CDR3 DNA reads TGTGCCAGCAGTGAATTCGGGGAGCGGCAAGTGAGTAATGAGCAGTTCTTC. Translating gives CASSEFGERQVSNEQFF.

J is TRBJ2-2 and V is TRBV6-4; the match to TRBD2 covers 11 bases. CDR3 length equals 15 residues. The V segment lost 5 bases and the J segment 4 bases; nucleotides outside the gene matches: 3. Germline V lookup: CDR1 MRHNA, CDR2 SNTAGT. The CDR3 coding sequence is TGTGCCAGCAGTAAAGGGACTAGCGGCACCGGGGAGCTGTTTTTT. Translating gives CASSKGTSGTGELFF.

This chain links TRBV5-4 with TRBJ1-2; 11 bases map to TRBD1. CDR3 length: 17 residues. V was pared by 4 bases and J by 4 bases, with 12 bases of the junction left unmatched. Germline V gene data show CDR1 as SGHNT and CDR2 as YYREEE (reference sequence). CDR3 coding DNA: TGTGCCAGCAGCACCGGGACAGGGGGATCAGGGAGCTATGGCTACACCTTC. The encoded protein is CASSTGTGGSGSYGYTF.